This T cell receptor beta chain emerged from a study of blood T cell repertoires in COVID-19. About the research overall: Spain, Italy and the United States supplied samples that represented acute and convalescent COVID-19.

The authors' processing: Reference gene primer amplification gave nucleated cell count estimates. Profiling relied on immunoSEQ multiplex PCR, and the TCRdb table lists in-frame clones only, not all of them. From that table come the V and J calls and clone size; the DNA was used to work out D and trimming. The data contain a few hundred thousand clones, around 89% of them singletons. The CDR3 is 15 amino acids. Trimming took 4 bases from V and 3 from J; bases not matched to a gene: 7. Germline assignment: CDR1 MNHEY and CDR2 SMNVEV (reference sequence). Resolution of symptoms, clearance, or two negative PCRs was present in recovered Cohort 3 donors.

The source material was PBMCs or T cells enriched from blood (not recorded which). The receptor was derived from a woman in her 30s who had recovered from COVID-19. The rearrangement uses TRBV27 and TRBJ2-3, with TRBD2 identical over 7 bases. CDR3 protein: CASSSLTSYTDTQYF. The CDR3 DNA follows: TGTGCCAGCAGTTCCCTGACTAGCTATACAGATACGCAGTATTTT.